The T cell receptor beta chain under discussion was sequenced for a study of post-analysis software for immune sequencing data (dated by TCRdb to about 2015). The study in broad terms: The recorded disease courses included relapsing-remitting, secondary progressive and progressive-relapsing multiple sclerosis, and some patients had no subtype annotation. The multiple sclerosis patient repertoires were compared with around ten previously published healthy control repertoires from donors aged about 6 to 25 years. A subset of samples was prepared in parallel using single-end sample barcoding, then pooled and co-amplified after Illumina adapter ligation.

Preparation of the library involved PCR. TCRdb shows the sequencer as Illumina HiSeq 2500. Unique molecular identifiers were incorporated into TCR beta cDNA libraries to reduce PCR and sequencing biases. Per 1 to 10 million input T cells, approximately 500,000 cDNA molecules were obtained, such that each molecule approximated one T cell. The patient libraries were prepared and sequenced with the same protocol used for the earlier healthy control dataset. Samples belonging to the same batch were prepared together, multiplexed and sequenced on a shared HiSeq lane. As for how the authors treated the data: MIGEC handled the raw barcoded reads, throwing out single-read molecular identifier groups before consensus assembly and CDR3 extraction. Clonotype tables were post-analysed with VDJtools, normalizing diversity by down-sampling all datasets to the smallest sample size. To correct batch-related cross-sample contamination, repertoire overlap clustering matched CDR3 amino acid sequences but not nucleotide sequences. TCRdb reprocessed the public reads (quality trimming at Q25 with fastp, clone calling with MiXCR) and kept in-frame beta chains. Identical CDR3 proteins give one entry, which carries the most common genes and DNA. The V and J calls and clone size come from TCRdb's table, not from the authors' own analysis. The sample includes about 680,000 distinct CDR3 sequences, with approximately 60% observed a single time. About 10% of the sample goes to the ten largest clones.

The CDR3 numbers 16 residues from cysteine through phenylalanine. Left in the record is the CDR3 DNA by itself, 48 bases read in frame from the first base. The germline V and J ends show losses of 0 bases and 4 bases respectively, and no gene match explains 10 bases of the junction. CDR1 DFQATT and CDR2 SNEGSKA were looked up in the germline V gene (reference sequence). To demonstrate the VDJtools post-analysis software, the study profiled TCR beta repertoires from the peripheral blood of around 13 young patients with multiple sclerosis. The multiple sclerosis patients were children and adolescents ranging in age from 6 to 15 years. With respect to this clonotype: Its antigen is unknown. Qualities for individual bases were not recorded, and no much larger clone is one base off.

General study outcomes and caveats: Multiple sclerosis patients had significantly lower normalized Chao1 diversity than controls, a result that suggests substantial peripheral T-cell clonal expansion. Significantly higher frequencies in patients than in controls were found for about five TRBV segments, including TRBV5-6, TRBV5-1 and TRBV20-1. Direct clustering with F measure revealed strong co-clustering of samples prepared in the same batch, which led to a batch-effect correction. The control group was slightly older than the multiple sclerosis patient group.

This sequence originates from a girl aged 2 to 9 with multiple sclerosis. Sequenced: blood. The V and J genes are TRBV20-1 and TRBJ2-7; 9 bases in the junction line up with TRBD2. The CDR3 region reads CSAREREGRGFYEQYF. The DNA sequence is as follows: TGCAGTGCTAGAGAGCGGGAGGGTAGGGGATTTTACGAGCAGTACTTC.